Listed below are T cell receptor beta chains from one sample, sequenced in a study of cytomegalovirus exposure and HLA in healthy donors. Profiled with immunoSEQ multiplex PCR; TCRdb holds only in-frame clones, not every one. Of some 150,000 clones listed, 50% to 75% are singletons. The sequenced sample consisted of PBMCs. The receptors stem from a woman aged 55-70 years in good health and CMV-seropositive. CDR3s include the opening cysteine and the closing phenylalanine or tryptophan. Fields, in order: clone size, V gene, D gene, J gene, CDR3 protein, CDR3 DNA. The D gene is left open where the match is weak. Clone sizes are given selectively: once, few, many, or a class where the clone is expanded.

few	TRBV28	TRBD1	TRBJ1-5	CASSSLGQGNQPQHF	TGTGCCAGCAGTTCTCTAGGACAGGGCAATCAGCCCCAGCATTTT
NA	TRBV6-6	NA	TRBJ1-6	CANSEMGGSPLHF	TGTGCCAACTCGGAGATGGGGGGTTCACCCCTCCACTTT
few	TRBV11-3	TRBD2	TRBJ2-1	CASSVGGSNEQFF	TGTGCCAGCAGTGTGGGAGGGTCAAATGAGCAGTTCTTC
NA	TRBV18	TRBD1	TRBJ2-5	CASSPTVGTGWSEQYF	TGTGCCAGCTCACCAACGGTCGGGACAGGGTGGAGTGAGCAGTACTTC
NA	TRBV11-3	NA	TRBJ2-2	CASSLDYGTGELFF	TGTGCCAGCAGCTTAGATTACGGCACCGGGGAGCTGTTTTTT
few	TRBV7-8	TRBD2	TRBJ2-1	CASSFGLAGSLNNEQFF	TGTGCCAGCAGCTTTGGACTAGCGGGGTCGTTGAACAATGAGCAGTTCTTC
NA	TRBV7-2	NA	TRBJ2-4	CASSLRLGMIAKNIQYF	TGTGCCAGCAGCTTAAGGCTAGGAATGATAGCCAAAAACATTCAGTACTTC
NA	TRBV7-3	TRBD1	TRBJ2-5	CASSPGTGGGQETQYF	TGTGCCAGCAGCCCCGGGACAGGGGGCGGGCAAGAGACCCAGTACTTC
NA	TRBV19	TRBD1	TRBJ1-5	CASRNQGQGSSQPQHF	TGTGCCAGTAGAAATCAGGGACAGGGAAGTTCCCAGCCCCAGCATTTT
NA	TRBV12-5	NA	TRBJ1-1	CASGLSTGPAPGTEAFF	TGTGCTAGTGGTTTGTCGACAGGACCAGCCCCGGGGACTGAAGCTTTCTTT
NA	TRBV28	TRBD2	TRBJ2-1	CASSPSRTSGSYNEQFF	TGTGCCAGCAGCCCGTCAAGGACTAGCGGGAGCTACAATGAGCAGTTCTTC
NA	TRBV11-2	TRBD2	TRBJ2-1	CASSLRSLGGGPNEQFF	TGTGCCAGCAGCCTACGGTCTTTGGGCGGGGGTCCTAATGAGCAGTTCTTC
NA	TRBV11-2	NA	TRBJ2-1	CASSSHAGLLNEQFF	TGTGCCAGCAGCTCTCACGCGGGACTTTTAAATGAGCAGTTCTTC
NA	TRBV10-3	TRBD1	TRBJ1-2	CAISESPNRGRDYGYTF	TGTGCCATCAGTGAGTCGCCCAACAGGGGCCGGGATTATGGCTACACCTTC
NA	TRBV30	TRBD2	TRBJ2-1	CAWSAGTSGYNEQFF	TGTGCCTGGAGTGCCGGGACTAGCGGATACAATGAGCAGTTCTTC
NA	TRBV20-1	NA	TRBJ2-1	CSALPWAEQFF	TGCAGTGCCTTACCCTGGGCAGAGCAGTTCTTC
NA	TRBV5-1	NA	TRBJ2-2	CASSLAGFVAQGELFF	TGCGCCAGCAGCTTGGCCGGGTTCGTAGCTCAGGGGGAGCTGTTTTTT
NA	TRBV4-3	TRBD2	TRBJ2-3	CASSQPLAGGADTQYF	TGCGCCAGCAGCCAGCCGTTAGCGGGAGGGGCAGATACGCAGTATTTT
NA	TRBV28	TRBD1	TRBJ2-7	CASSPPTGGFYEQYF	TGTGCCAGCAGTCCCCCGACAGGGGGCTTTTACGAGCAGTACTTC
NA	TRBV21-1	NA	TRBJ2-1	CASSKRASGYNEQFF	TGTGCCAGCAGCAAACGGGCTAGCGGGTACAATGAGCAGTTCTTC
few	TRBV7-8	TRBD1	TRBJ2-1	CASSPGAGGYGNEQFF	TGTGCCAGCAGCCCGGGGGCAGGGGGCTATGGCAATGAGCAGTTCTTC
once	TRBV2	NA	TRBJ2-2	CASSEQGVGSGELFF	TGTGCCAGCAGTGAACAAGGAGTTGGATCCGGGGAGCTGTTTTTT
NA	TRBV5-4	NA	TRBJ1-1	CASSLRDMNTEAFF	TGTGCCAGCAGCTTAAGGGACATGAACACTGAAGCTTTCTTT
NA	TRBV4-1	TRBD2	TRBJ2-6	CASSQDGLAGFTGANVLTF	TGCGCCAGCAGCCAAGATGGTCTAGCGGGGTTTACTGGGGCCAACGTCCTGACTTTC
NA	TRBV7-6	NA	TRBJ1-1	CASSLPPGVELTEAFF	TGTGCCAGCAGCCTACCCCCAGGGGTTGAGTTGACTGAAGCTTTCTTT
NA	TRBV4-1	NA	TRBJ1-2	CASSQDREGYYGYTF	TGCGCCAGCAGCCAAGACAGGGAGGGTTACTATGGCTACACCTTC
once	TRBV29-1	TRBD2	TRBJ2-1	CSVGLAGEGQFF	TGCAGCGTGGGACTAGCGGGAGAGGGGCAGTTCTTC